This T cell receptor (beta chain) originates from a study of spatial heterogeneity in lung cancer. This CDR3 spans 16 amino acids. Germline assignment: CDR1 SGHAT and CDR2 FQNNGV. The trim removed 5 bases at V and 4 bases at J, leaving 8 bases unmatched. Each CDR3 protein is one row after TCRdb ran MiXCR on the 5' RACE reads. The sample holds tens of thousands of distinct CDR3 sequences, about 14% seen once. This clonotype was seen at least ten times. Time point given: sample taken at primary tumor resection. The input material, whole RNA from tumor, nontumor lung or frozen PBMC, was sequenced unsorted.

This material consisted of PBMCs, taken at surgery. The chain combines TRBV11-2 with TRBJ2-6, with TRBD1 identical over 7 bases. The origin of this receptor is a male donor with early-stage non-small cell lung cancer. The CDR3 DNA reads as TGTGCCAGCAGCCCATGGGGGACAGTCGGGGCCAACGTCCTGACTTTC. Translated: CASSPWGTVGANVLTF.